Described below is a single T cell receptor beta chain sequence and its context. This specimen comes from a study of OX40 agonist ivuxolimab in advanced cancers. V shed 4 bases and J shed 0 bases, with 9 bases lying between them. This CDR3 has 13 amino acids. CDR1 SQVTM and CDR2 ANQGSEA come from the germline V gene. TCRdb's table, derived via immunoSEQ multiplex PCR, lists solely in-frame clones and lacks some. The profile shows 75,000 to 100,000 clones, around 90% of them singletons. This TCR derives from an adult with an advanced solid tumor such as melanoma, head and neck, liver or kidney cancer. The genes are TRBV29-1 and TRBJ1-1; D unresolved. The material was CD4+ or CD8+ T cells sorted from blood, obtained in a trial of the OX40 agonist ivuxolimab. The CDR3 region is CSVGAVMNTEAFF. In nucleotides, the CDR3 is TGCAGCGTTGGGGCGGTTATGAACACTGAAGCTTTCTTT.